The rows below give T cell receptor beta chains drawn from one sample of a study of blood T cell repertoires in COVID-19. Here immunoSEQ multiplex PCR was the method, and the copy in TCRdb shows in-frame clones only, minus some. This table holds about 400,000 clones, 80% to 90% found once. The sequencing input was peripheral blood. The receptors were gathered from a man in his forties with acute or convalescent COVID-19. Each CDR3 is given with its conserved first and last residue. For some rows the clone size is stated as once, few or many, or as a class when expanded; others skip it.

cdr3_length clone_size j_call v_call cdr3_aa
15 NA TRBJ2-3 TRBV11-2 CASSSVAGRRPTQYF
17 NA TRBJ2-2 TRBV7-2 CASSPQQLAVNTGELFF
16 NA TRBJ2-3 TRBV3-1/TRBV3-2 CASSRTTSGSTDTQYF
11 NA TRBJ2-1 TRBV2 CASSEATSIFF
12 NA TRBJ2-7 TRBV5-6 CASSRTLGEQYF
16 NA TRBJ1-5 TRBV7-8 CASSLIRGYSNQPQHF
11 NA TRBJ1-1 TRBV19 CASSRGTEAFF
14 NA TRBJ2-1 TRBV9 CASSVASSYNEQFF
13 NA TRBJ1-2 TRBV12-3/TRBV12-4 CASSLGGSYGYTF
15 NA TRBJ2-7 TRBV7-8 CASSFRSSFSYEQYF
19 NA TRBJ2-2 TRBV7-6 CASSSLREAPPSNTGELFF
14 once TRBJ1-1 TRBV3-1/TRBV3-2 CASSLTGLNTEAFF
15 NA TRBJ2-1 TRBV5-8 CASSLGTSEYNEQFF
14 NA TRBJ1-2 TRBV19 CASRRRGANYGYTF
14 NA TRBJ2-7 TRBV7-2 CASSQTGTDYEQYF
13 NA TRBJ1-5 TRBV5-6 CASSPGGRQPQHF
14 NA TRBJ1-4 TRBV9 CASSVGQGYEKLFF
15 once TRBJ1-1 TRBV19 CASSPDRFLNTEAFF
15 NA TRBJ2-5 TRBV5-8 CASSFRTGAGGTQYF
11 NA TRBJ1-2 TRBV29-1 CSVAINYGYTF
14 NA TRBJ1-1 TRBV7-8 CASSPSWSYTEAFF
16 NA TRBJ2-7 TRBV7-7 CASSFYSSGIGSEQYF
15 NA TRBJ2-7 TRBV6-2/TRBV6-3 CASSYEWSGAYEQYF
13 NA TRBJ2-7 TRBV6-2/TRBV6-3 CASSYGTFLEQYF
15 NA TRBJ2-3 TRBV7-3 CASSPQYSGTDTQYF
19 NA TRBJ1-6 TRBV3-1/TRBV3-2 CASSREQGTVFYGDSPLHF
14 NA TRBJ1-5 TRBV9 CASSVGQGDQPQHF
15 few TRBJ2-1 TRBV18 CASSPPGGRVNEQFF
15 NA TRBJ1-6 TRBV19 CASSLRSSYNSPLHF
18 NA TRBJ2-6 TRBV7-9 CASSSRQGLGSGANVLTF
15 once TRBJ1-2 TRBV6-4 CASSDPRQNHYGYTF
14 NA TRBJ1-2 TRBV6-5 CASGQRGSLYGYTF
14 NA TRBJ1-1 TRBV7-6 CASSPDRQYTEAFF
12 NA TRBJ2-3 TRBV29-1 CSKRTGGDTQYF
15 NA TRBJ1-3 TRBV6-6 CASSWEGWSGNTIYF
14 NA TRBJ1-5 TRBV5-4 CASSQTGINQPQHF
16 NA TRBJ2-3 TRBV7-3 CASSPRLAGRGDTQYF
14 NA TRBJ1-5 TRBV27 CASSLATGVQPQHF
15 few TRBJ2-3 TRBV5-1 CASTLAVPSTDTQYF
14 NA TRBJ1-2 TRBV2 CASTRQGNGYGYTF
15 once TRBJ2-7 TRBV27 CASSSLAGVGYEQYF
17 NA TRBJ1-2 TRBV4-2 CASSQDSGGGGNYGYTF
14 few TRBJ1-1 TRBV6-5 CASSPQGVNTEAFF
18 NA TRBJ2-4 TRBV19 CASSPRWVEEIAKNIQYF
15 NA TRBJ2-2 TRBV9 CASSPATSGPGELFF
14 NA TRBJ1-6 TRBV30 CAWSVGGLDSPLHF
11 NA TRBJ2-7 TRBV30 CAWGVGGEQYF
17 NA TRBJ1-6 TRBV5-4 CASSPQTQSSYNSPLHF
16 NA TRBJ2-5 TRBV9 CASSVDRVYGGETQYF
14 NA TRBJ2-1 TRBV29-1 CSVGSGTPYNEQFF
16 NA TRBJ2-1 TRBV5-1 CASSQGLLAPDNEQFF
15 NA TRBJ1-5 TRBV5-5 CASSLGDLWSQPQHF
15 few TRBJ1-2 TRBV6-5 CAVAAGGSSNYGYTF
15 NA TRBJ2-7 TRBV7-9 CASSSHRGLSDEQYF